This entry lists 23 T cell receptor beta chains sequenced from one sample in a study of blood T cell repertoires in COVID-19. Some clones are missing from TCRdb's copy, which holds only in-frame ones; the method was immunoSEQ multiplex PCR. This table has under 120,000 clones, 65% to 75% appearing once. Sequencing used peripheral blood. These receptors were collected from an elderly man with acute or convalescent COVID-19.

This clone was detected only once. CDR3 sequence: CASNRGVQETQYF. DNA for the CDR3: TGTGCCAGTAACCGGGGGGTCCAAGAGACCCAGTACTTC. The chain carries TRBV19 and TRBJ2-5; 7 positions match TRBD2. Germline V gene lookup returns CDR1 LNHDA and CDR2 SQIVND (reference sequence). Unmatched junction bases numbered 3, after V lost 7 bases and J lost 1 base. The CDR3 consists of 13 residues. The variable domain in full, with the rest retrieved from reference TRBV19 and TRBJ2-5, is DGGITQSPKYLFRKEGQNVTLSCEQNLNHDAMYWYRQDPGQGLRLIYYSQIVNDFQKGDIAEGYSVSREKKESFPLTVTSAQKNPTAFYLCASNRGVQETQYFGPGTRLLVL.

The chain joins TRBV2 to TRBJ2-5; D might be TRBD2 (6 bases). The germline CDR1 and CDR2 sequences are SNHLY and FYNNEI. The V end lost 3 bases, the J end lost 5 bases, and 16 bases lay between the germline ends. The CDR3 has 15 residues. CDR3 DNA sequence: TGTGCCAGCAGTGATGGACCGCGGGGTGGGGAGACCCAGTACTTC. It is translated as CASSDGPRGGETQYF.

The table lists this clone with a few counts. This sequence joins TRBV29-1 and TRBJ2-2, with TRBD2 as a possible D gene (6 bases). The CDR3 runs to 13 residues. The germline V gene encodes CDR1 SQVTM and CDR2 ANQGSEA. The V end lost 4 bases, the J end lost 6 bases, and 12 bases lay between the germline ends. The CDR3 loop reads CSVGGMAAGELFF. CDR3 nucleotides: TGCAGCGTTGGCGGGATGGCGGCCGGGGAGCTGTTTTTT.

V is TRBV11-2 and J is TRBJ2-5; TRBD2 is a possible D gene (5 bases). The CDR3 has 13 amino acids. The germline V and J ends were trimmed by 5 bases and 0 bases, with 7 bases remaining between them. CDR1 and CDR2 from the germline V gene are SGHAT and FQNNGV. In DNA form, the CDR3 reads TGTGCCAGCAGCCAAGCGGACCAAGAGACCCAGTACTTC. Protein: CASSQADQETQYF.

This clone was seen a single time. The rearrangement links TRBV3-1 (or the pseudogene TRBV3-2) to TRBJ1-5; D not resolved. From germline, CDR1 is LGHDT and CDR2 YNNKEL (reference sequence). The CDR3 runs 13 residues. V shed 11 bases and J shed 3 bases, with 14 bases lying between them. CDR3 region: CACRFQANQPQHF. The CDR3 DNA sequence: TGTGCCTGTAGGTTCCAGGCCAATCAGCCCCAGCATTTT.

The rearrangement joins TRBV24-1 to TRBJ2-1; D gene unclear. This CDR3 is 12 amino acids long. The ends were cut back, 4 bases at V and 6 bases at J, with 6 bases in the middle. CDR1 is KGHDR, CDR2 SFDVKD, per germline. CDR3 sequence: CATSDRLNEQFF. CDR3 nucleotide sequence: TGTGCCACCAGTGACAGGCTCAATGAGCAGTTCTTC.

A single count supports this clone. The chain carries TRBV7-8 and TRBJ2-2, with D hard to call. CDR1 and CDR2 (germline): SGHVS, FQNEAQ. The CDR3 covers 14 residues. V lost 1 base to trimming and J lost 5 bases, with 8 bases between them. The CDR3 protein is CASSLDSRTGELFF. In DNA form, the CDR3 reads TGTGCCAGCAGCTTAGACTCCCGAACCGGGGAGCTGTTTTTT.

The CDR3 nucleotides are TGTGCCAGCAGTTTAGGCATTGGCGGGAGGTTGACAGATACGCAGTATTTT. Protein: CASSLGIGGRLTDTQYF. This sequence joins TRBV28 and TRBJ2-3; TRBD2 agrees at 8 bases. Germline-derived CDR1 and CDR2 are MDHEN and SYDVKM. The CDR3 runs 17 residues. With 2 bases clipped from V and 3 bases from J, the junction kept 10 bases outside the gene matches.

CDR3 coding DNA: TGTGCCAGCTCACCTAGGCTAGCCGATGAGCAGTTCTTC. It translates to CASSPRLADEQFF. The rearrangement uses TRBV18 and TRBJ2-1, with a weak D call TRBD2 (5 bases). Trimming took off 3 bases at V and 8 bases at J, with 11 bases between the two ends. CDR3 size: 13 residues. The germline gives CDR1 KGHSH, CDR2 LQKENI.

This CDR3 is CSVEDTRRTDTQYF. CDR3 DNA sequence: TGCAGCGTTGAAGATACGCGGCGCACAGATACGCAGTATTTT. The rearrangement uses TRBV29-1 and TRBJ2-3; D is undetermined. The CDR3 loop spans 14 amino acids. Germline V CDR1 and CDR2: SQVTM, ANQGSEA. Trimming left V 0 bases short and J 1 base short, with 8 bases between.

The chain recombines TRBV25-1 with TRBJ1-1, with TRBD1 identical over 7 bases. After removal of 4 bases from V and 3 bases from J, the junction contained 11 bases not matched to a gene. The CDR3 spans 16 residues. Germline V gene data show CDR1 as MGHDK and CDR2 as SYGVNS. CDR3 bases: TGTGCCAGCAGTGGGGCGCCAGGGGGTGGGGACACTGAAGCTTTCTTT. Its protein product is CASSGAPGGGDTEAFF.

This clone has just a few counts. The CDR3 region is CASSRTGTYEQYF. The CDR3 DNA reads as TGTGCCAGCAGTCGAACGGGGACCTACGAGCAGTACTTC. The genes are TRBV6-5 and TRBJ2-7; the D gene is possibly TRBD2 (5 bases). The V end lost 5 bases, the J end lost 2 bases, and 10 bases lay between the germline ends. This CDR3 region has 13 residues. Germline V gene lookup returns CDR1 MNHEY and CDR2 SVGAGI.

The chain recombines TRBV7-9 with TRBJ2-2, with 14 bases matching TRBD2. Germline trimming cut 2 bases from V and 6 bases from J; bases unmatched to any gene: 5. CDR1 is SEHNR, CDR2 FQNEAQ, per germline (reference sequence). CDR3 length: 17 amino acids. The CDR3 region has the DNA TGTGCCAGCAGCTTATTCTCGGGACTAGCGGGAGCCGGGGAGCTGTTTTTT. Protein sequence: CASSLFSGLAGAGELFF.

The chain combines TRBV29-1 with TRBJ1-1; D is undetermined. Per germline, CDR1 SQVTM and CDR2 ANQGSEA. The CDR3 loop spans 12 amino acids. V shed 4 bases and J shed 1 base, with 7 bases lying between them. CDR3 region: CSVGLRNTEAFF. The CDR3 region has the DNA TGCAGCGTTGGACTGAGGAACACTGAAGCTTTCTTT.

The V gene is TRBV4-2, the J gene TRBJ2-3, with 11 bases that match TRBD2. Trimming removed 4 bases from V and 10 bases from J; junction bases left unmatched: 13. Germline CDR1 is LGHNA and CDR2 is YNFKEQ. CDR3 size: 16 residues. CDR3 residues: CASSLRDSGRGDSQYF. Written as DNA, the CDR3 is TGTGCCAGCAGCCTCCGTGATAGCGGGAGGGGGGATTCGCAGTATTTT.

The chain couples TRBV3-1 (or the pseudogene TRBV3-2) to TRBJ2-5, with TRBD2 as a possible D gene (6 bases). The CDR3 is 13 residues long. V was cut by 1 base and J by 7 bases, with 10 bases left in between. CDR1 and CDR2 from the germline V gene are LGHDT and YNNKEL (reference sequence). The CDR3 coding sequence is TGTGCCAGCAGCCAAGGACCCGGGGGGACCCAGTACTTC. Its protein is CASSQGPGGTQYF.

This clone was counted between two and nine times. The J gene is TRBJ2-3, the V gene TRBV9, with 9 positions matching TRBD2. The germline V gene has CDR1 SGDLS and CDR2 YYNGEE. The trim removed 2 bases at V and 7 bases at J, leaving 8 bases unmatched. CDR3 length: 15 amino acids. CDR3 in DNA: TGTGCCAGCAGCGTGGCGGGAGGGCCCGCTAATACGCAGTATTTT. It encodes CASSVAGGPANTQYF.

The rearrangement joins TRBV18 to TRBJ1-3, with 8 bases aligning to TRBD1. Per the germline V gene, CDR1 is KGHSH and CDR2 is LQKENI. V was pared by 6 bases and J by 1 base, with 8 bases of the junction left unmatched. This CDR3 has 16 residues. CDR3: CASSPGQVKSGNTIYF. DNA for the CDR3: TGTGCCAGCTCCCCGGGACAGGTGAAATCTGGAAACACCATATATTTT.

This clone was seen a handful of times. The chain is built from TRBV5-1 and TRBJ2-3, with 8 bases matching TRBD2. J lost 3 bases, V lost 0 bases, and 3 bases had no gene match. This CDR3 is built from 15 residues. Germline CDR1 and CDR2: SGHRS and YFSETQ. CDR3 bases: TGCGCCAGCAGCTTGGGGACTAGCCCGACAGATACGCAGTATTTT. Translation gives CASSLGTSPTDTQYF.

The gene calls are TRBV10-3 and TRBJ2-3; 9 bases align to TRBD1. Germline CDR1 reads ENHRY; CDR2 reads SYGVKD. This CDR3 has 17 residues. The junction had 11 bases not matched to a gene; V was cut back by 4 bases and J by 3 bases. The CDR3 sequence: CAISGHLDRGRTDTQYF. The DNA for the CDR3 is TGTGCCATCAGTGGACATTTGGACAGGGGAAGGACAGATACGCAGTATTTT.

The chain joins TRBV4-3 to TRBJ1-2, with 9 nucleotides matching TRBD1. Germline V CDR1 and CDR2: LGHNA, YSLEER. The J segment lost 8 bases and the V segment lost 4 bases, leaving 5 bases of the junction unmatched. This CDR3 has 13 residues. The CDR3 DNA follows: TGCGCCAGCAGCCCACAGGGGGCAGGAGGCTACACCTTC. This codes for CASSPQGAGGYTF.

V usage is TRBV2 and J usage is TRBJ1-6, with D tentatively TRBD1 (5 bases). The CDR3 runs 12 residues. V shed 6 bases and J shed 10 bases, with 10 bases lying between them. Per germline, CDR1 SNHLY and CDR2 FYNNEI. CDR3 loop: CASRQGGSPLHF. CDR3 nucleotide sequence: TGTGCCAGCAGGCAGGGAGGCTCACCCCTCCACTTT.

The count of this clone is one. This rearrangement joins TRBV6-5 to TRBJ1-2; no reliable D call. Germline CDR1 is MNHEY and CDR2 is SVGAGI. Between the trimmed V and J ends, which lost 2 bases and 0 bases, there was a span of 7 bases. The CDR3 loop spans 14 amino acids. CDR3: CASSYTGANYGYTF. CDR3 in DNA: TGTGCCAGCAGTTACACGGGAGCTAACTATGGCTACACCTTC.